A single T cell receptor (beta chain) is shown here with its context. Its antigen is currently unknown. The PCR ran on 60 Vbeta and 13 Jbeta primers. Here immunoSEQ multiplex PCR was the method, and the copy in TCRdb shows in-frame clones only, minus some. The sample has about 170,000 clones; about four fifths are singletons. This sample was taken from a study of cytomegalovirus exposure and HLA in healthy donors. Notes on the study in general: According to an earlier analysis, most TCR beta V segments yielded productive rearrangements about 90% or about 30% of the time. Investigators reported 164 TCR beta chains as tied to cytomegalovirus. Compared with the roughly 700-donor mean, an Asian-associated ancestry cluster reportedly had fewer N-insertions, according to a later analysis.

Nominally healthy donors were sampled, though unrecorded immune exposures were likely. V was cut by 4 bases and J by 15 bases, with 16 bases left in between. Looked up from germline, CDR1 is SNHLY and CDR2 is FYNNEI. This CDR3 comprises 12 residues. This chain links TRBV2 with TRBJ1-5; tentatively, D is TRBD1 (5 bases). The sample comprised PBMCs. The sequence came from a woman in her forties or fifties in good health and CMV-seronegative. CDR3 protein: CASSAGGDPRHF. In DNA form, the CDR3 reads TGTGCCAGCAGTGCGGGCGGGGACCCGCGGCATTTT.